The sequence of this TCR beta chain was determined in a study of breast tumors, draining lymph nodes, adjacent tissues. TCRdb reanalysed the multiplex PCR reads using MiXCR and keeps one entry per CDR3 protein. The table has 70,000 to 95,000 distinct CDR3 sequences, approximately 19% seen once; the top ten hold 2% to 2.5%. The CDR3 runs 13 residues. Germline lookup yields CDR1 SGHAT and CDR2 FQNNGV. V gave up 0 bases and J gave up 7 bases, with 6 bases separating them. The table lists this clonotype with many counts. The target antigen is unknown. General study findings and limits: Compared with basal-like, luminal-like tumors shared significantly more repertoire with nontumor tissue.

Axillary draining lymph nodes of breast cancer patients supplied the node samples. The chain has TRBV11-2 and TRBJ2-2; D is unresolved. Input material: axillary lymph node tissue. The sequence came from a female donor with breast cancer. Some clones in this sample may be carry-over from other donors' samples. CDR3 in DNA: TGTGCCAGCAGCTTAGATGTCGACGGGGAGCTGTTTTTT. Its translation: CASSLDVDGELFF.